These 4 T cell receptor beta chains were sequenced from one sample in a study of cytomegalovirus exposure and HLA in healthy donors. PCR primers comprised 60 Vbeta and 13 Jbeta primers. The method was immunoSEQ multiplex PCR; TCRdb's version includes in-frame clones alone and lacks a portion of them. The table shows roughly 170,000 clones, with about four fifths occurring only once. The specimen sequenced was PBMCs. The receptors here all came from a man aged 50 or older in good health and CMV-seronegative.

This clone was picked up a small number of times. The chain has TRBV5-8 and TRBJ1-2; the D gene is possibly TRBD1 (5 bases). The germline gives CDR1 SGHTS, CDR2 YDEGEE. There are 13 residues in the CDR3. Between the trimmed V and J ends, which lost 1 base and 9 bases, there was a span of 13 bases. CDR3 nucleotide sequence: TGTGCCAGCAGCTTGCTCAGGGTGGACCGCTACACCTTC. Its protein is CASSLLRVDRYTF.

The CDR3 nucleotides read TGTGCCAGCAGTTTCCAGGGGGCTGGGGCCAACGTCCTGACTTTC. Amino acids: CASSFQGAGANVLTF. The rearrangement uses TRBV6-5 and TRBJ2-6; 7 nucleotides line up with TRBD1. Looked up from germline, CDR1 is MNHEY and CDR2 is SVGAGI. There are 15 residues in the CDR3. V shed 4 bases and J 2 bases; nucleotides not matched to a gene: 2.

The CDR3 DNA is TGTGCCAGCAGCTTGAACCCAGGGGGAGTGGGAGGCTACACCTTC. It translates to CASSLNPGGVGGYTF. The rearrangement uses TRBV5-5 and TRBJ1-2; TRBD1 aligns across 7 bases. The CDR3 is made up of 15 amino acids. From germline, CDR1 is SGHKS and CDR2 YYEKEE (reference sequence). V dropped 1 base and J dropped 8; count of bases not matched to a gene: 11.

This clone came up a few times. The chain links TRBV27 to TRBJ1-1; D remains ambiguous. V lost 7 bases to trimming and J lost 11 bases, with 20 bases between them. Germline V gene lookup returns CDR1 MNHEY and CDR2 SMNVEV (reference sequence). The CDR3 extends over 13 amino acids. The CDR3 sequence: CASTTRAGVKAFF. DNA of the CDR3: TGTGCCAGCACCACAAGGGCGGGCGTTAAGGCTTTCTTT.